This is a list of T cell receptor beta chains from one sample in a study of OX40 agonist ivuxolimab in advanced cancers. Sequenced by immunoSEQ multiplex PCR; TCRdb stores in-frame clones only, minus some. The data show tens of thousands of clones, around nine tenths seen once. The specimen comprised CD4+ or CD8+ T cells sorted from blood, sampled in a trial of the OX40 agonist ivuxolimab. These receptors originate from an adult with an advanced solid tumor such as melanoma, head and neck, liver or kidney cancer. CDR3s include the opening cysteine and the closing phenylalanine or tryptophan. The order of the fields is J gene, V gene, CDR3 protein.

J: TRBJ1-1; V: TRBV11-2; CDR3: CASSPNRVAEAFF
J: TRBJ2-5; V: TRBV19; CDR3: CASSIGGEETQYF
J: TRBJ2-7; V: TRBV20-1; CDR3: CSAGPYEQYF
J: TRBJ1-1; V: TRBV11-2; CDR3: CASSLGGRNTEAFF
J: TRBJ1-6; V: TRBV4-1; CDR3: CASSQENRDFNSPLHF
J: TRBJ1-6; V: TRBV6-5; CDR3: CASSYSGQENSPLHF
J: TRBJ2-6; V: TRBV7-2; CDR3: CASSLGAAYSGANVLTF
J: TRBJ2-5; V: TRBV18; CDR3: CASSPGLAVQETQYF
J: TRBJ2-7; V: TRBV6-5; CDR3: CASSYQGRSYEQYF
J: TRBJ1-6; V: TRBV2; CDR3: CASSVPVGQGGGSPLHF
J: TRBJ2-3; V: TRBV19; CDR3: CASSLGGLPSTDTQYF
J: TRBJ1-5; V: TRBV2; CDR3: CASLGLNQPQHF
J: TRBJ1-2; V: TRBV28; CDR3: CASTREGVFGYTF
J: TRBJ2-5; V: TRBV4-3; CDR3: CASSQELLAAGEETQYF
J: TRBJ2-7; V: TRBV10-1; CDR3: CASSDPRGGIGEQYF
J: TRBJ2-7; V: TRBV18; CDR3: CASRGGGGEQYF
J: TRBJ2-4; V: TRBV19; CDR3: CASSIRQGGAKNIQYF
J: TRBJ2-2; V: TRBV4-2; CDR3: CASSHSLAGATTAGELFF
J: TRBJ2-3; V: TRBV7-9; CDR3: CASSPGFSTDTQYF
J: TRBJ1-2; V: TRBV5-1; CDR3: CASSLDREYGYTF
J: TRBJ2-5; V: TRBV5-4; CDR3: CASSLAGTSTETQYF
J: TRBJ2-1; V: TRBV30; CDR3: CAWTRDRGVGEQFF
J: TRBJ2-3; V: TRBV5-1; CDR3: CASSLYGSGGGSTDTQYF
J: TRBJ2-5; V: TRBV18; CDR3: CASSPRGLAGETQYF
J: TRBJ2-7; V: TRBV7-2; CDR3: CASSFTRGKTYEQYF
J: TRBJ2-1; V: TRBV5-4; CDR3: CASSSWVGGYNEQFF
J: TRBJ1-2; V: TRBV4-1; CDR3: CASSQRGRGDGYGYTF
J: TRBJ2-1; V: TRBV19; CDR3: CASRGTGDSYNEQFF
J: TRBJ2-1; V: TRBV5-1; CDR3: CASSHTGTSGYNEQFF
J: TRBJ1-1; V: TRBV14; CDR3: CASSQGQGPGENTEAFF
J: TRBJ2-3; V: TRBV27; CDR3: CASSFSIDISARDTQYF
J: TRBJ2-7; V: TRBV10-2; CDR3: CASGQDYEQYF
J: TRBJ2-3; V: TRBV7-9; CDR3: CASSRGGATDTQYF
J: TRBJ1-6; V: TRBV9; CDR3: CASSFGTGDSHYNSPLHF
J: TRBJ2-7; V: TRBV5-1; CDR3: CASSLKLAGLYEQYF
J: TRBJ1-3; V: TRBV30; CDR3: CAWSGGISGNTIYF
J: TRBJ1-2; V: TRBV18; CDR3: CASSGQGVYGYTF
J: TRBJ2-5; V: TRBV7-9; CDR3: CASSLESGEGETQYF
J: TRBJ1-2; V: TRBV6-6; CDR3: CASSYRDSGYGYTF
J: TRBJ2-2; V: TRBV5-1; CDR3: CASSLPGLAGAGTGELFF